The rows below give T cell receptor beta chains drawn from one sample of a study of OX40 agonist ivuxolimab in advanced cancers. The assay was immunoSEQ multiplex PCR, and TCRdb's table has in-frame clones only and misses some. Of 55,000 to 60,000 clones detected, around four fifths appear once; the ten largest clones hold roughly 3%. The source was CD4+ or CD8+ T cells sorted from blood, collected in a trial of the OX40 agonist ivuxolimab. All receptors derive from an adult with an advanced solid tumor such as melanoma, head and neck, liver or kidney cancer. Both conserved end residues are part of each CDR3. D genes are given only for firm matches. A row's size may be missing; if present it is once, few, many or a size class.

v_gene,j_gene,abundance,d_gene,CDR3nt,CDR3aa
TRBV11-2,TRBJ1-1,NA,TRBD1,TGTGCCAGCAGCTTAGATCAAGGACAGGGAAAGTCTGAAGCTTTCTTT,CASSLDQGQGKSEAFF
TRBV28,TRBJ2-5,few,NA,TGTGCCAGCAGTTTAGGCCAGGAGGAGGAGACCCAGTACTTC,CASSLGQEEETQYF
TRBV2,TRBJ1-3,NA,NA,TGTGCCAGCAGGGGTCTCCGCTCTGGAAACACCATATATTTT,CASRGLRSGNTIYF
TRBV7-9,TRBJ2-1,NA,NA,TGTGCCAGCAGCATACGGACCGGGACGCAAAGGGATGAGCAGTTCTTC,CASSIRTGTQRDEQFF
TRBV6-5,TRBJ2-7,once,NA,TGTGCCAGCTGCCGGACCTTAGAATTCTACGAGCAGTACTTC,CASCRTLEFYEQYF
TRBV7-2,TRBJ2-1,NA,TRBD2,TGTGCCAGCAGCTTGAGACTAGCGGGAACCAATGAGCAGTTCTTC,CASSLRLAGTNEQFF
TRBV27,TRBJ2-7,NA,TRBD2,TGTGCCAGCAGGGAACAGGGACTAGGGCCCTACGAGCAGTACTTC,CASREQGLGPYEQYF
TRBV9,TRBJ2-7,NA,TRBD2,TGTGCCAGCAGCCCATCGACTAGCGGGAGGGGAAGCGAGCAGTACTTC,CASSPSTSGRGSEQYF
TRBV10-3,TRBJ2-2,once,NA,TGTGCCATCAGGATGGGTACAGCCAACACCGGGGAGCTGTTTTTT,CAIRMGTANTGELFF
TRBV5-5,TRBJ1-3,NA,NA,TGTGCCAGCAGCTTGTCTGTGGAATCCGGAAACACCATATATTTT,CASSLSVESGNTIYF
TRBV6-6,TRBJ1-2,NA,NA,TGTGCCAGCAGTTACTCCGGGGACTATGGCTACACCTTC,CASSYSGDYGYTF
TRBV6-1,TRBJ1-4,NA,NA,TGTGCCAGCAGTGTTCGTCAGGCCCCTTACGAAAAACTGTTTTTT,CASSVRQAPYEKLFF
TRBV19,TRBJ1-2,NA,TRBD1,TGTGCCAGTAGTCAGCGGCCTGGGGACAGCCGCTATGGCTACACCTTC,CASSQRPGDSRYGYTF
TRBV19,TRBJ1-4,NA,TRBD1,TGTGCCAGTAGTCGGACAGGGGTCGGGGAAAAACTGTTTTTT,CASSRTGVGEKLFF
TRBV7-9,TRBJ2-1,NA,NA,TGTGCCAGCAGCTTAGGTTACAATGAGCAGTTCTTC,CASSLGYNEQFF
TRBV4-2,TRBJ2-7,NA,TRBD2,TGTGCCAGCAGCCAAGAACCTTCGCGAGCGGGGTATTCCTACGAGCAGTACTTC,CASSQEPSRAGYSYEQYF
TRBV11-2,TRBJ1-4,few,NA,TGTGCCAGCAGCTTAGTGGGGGGCGGAAAACTGTTTTTT,CASSLVGGGKLFF
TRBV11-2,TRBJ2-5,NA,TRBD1,TGTGCCAGCAGCCCTGGGGACAGGGCCCACCAAGAGACCCAGTACTTC,CASSPGDRAHQETQYF
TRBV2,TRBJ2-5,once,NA,TGTGCCTCCCGGGGGCTCAGCTCCCAAGAGACCCAGTACTTC,CASRGLSSQETQYF
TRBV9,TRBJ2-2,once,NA,TGTGCCAGCAGCGTTCGGGACAACAGTAACACCGGGGAGCTGTTTTTT,CASSVRDNSNTGELFF
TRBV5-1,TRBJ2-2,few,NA,TGCGCCAGCAGCTGGTCAGGGGCTGTCACCGGGGAGCTGTTTTTT,CASSWSGAVTGELFF
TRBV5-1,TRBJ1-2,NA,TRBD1,TGCGCCAGCAGCTTGGAGGGACAGGGAGTGGGCTACACCTTC,CASSLEGQGVGYTF
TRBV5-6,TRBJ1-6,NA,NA,TGTGCCAGCAGCTTGGACCGTCGCTCCTATAATTCACCCCTCCACTTT,CASSLDRRSYNSPLHF
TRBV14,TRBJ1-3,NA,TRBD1,TGTGCCAGCAGCCTAACCGGGACAGGGAGGGGAAACACCATATATTTT,CASSLTGTGRGNTIYF
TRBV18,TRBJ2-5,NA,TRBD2,TGTGCCAGCTCATCTAGCGGCTCAAACCAAGAGACCCAGTACTTC,CASSSSGSNQETQYF
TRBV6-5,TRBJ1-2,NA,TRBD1,TGTGCCAGCAATTTGGACAGGCTTAACTATGGCTACACCTTC,CASNLDRLNYGYTF
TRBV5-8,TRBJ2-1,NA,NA,TGTGCCAGCAGCTTGTATATCAGTACGGATGAGCAGTTCTTC,CASSLYISTDEQFF
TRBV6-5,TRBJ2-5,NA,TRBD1,TGTGCCAGCAGTTACTCGGGGACAGGGGGGTGGGAGACCCAGTACTTC,CASSYSGTGGWETQYF
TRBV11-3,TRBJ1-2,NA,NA,TGTGCCAGCAGCTTAGGCAGGGTTGATGGCTACACCTTC,CASSLGRVDGYTF
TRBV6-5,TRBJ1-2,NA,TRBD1,TGTGCCAGCAGTGCGGACAGGGGCTATGGCTACACCTTC,CASSADRGYGYTF
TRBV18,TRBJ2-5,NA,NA,TGTGCCAGCTCACCGTTGCAGGGAACAGAGACCCAGTACTTC,CASSPLQGTETQYF
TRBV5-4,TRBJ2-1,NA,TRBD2,TGTGCCAGCAGCTTGGCTAGCGGGCCTTACAATGAGCAGTTCTTC,CASSLASGPYNEQFF
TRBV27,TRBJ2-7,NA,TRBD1,TGTGCCAGCAGTTTAGGACAGGGATCCTACGAGCAGTACTTC,CASSLGQGSYEQYF
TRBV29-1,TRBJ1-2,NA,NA,TGCAGCGTTGTGAGTGGCGGTTGGGGGCATAACTATGGCTACACCTTC,CSVVSGGWGHNYGYTF
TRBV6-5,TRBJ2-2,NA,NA,TGTGCCAGCAGTTACTCCTGGAACAGGAGAACCGGGGAGCTGTTTTTT,CASSYSWNRRTGELFF
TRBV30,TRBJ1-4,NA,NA,TGTGCCTGCTCAACTAATGAAAAACTGTTTTTT,CACSTNEKLFF
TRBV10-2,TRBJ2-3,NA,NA,TGCGCCAGCAGTGCTGCGGGGGCTGTTTATACGCAGTATTTT,CASSAAGAVYTQYF
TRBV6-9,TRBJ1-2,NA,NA,TGTGCCAGCAGTTCCCTGAGGACAGTAAGCTATGGCTACACCTTC,CASSSLRTVSYGYTF